A selection of T cell receptor beta chains follows, all from one sample in a study of T cells in Graves' hyperthyroidism and ophthalmopathy. MiXCR was run by TCRdb on the multiplex PCR reads, yielding one entry per CDR3 protein. The table shows around 430,000 distinct CDR3 sequences, with about 15% occurring only once. The sequenced sample consisted of blood. These receptors all stem from a woman under 40 with Graves' hyperthyroidism. The CDR3 runs from the conserved cysteine through the conserved F or W. A D gene is named only where the DNA matches it firmly. Rows may omit the clone size; those that give it use once, few, many or a size class.

V: TRBV7-3
D: .
J: TRBJ2-3
size: .
DNA: TGTGCCAGCAACGTCGGGGGTTTCACAGATACGCAGTATTTT
CDR3: CASNVGGFTDTQYF

V: TRBV2
D: .
J: TRBJ2-2
size: .
DNA: TGTGCCAGCAGTGAAGACAGAACGGCCGGGGAGCTGTTTTTT
CDR3: CASSEDRTAGELFF

V: TRBV18
D: .
J: TRBJ2-7
size: .
DNA: TGTGCCAGCTCGCAGACCAAGGTATCGACAGGAGCCTACGAGCAGTACTTC
CDR3: CASSQTKVSTGAYEQYF

V: TRBV18
D: TRBD1
J: TRBJ1-5
size: many
DNA: TGTGCCAGCTCACCCGGACAGGGTGGGCCTAATCAGCCCCAGCATTTT
CDR3: CASSPGQGGPNQPQHF

V: TRBV5-1
D: TRBD2
J: TRBJ2-7
size: .
DNA: TGCGCCAGCAGCTTGGTCTTAAGGAGCGGGGAACGAAGGGGAGAGCAGTACTTC
CDR3: CASSLVLRSGERRGEQYF

V: TRBV28
D: TRBD1
J: TRBJ1-5
size: many
DNA: TGTGCCAGCAGAATCCGGACAGGTAGCAATCAGCCCCAGCATTTT
CDR3: CASRIRTGSNQPQHF

V: TRBV18
D: .
J: TRBJ2-3
size: many
DNA: TGTGCCAGCTCACCGGGTACAGATACGCAGTATTTT
CDR3: CASSPGTDTQYF

V: TRBV20-1
D: TRBD2
J: TRBJ2-3
size: many
DNA: TGCAGTGCTTCACCCAGAACTAGCGGGAGTTGGAGCACAGATACGCAGTATTTT
CDR3: CSASPRTSGSWSTDTQYF

V: TRBV5-1
D: TRBD2
J: TRBJ2-1
size: many
DNA: TGCGCCAGCAGGGATGGCGGGGGGGGCTACAATGAGCAGTTCTTC
CDR3: CASRDGGGGYNEQFF

V: TRBV3-1
D: TRBD2
J: TRBJ2-7
size: many
DNA: TGTGCCAGCAGCCAAGCGTCTAGCGGGAACTACGAGCAGTACTTC
CDR3: CASSQASSGNYEQYF

V: TRBV28
D: .
J: TRBJ1-2
size: .
DNA: TGTGCCAGCGACGACCGCGGGGCAATCGGTGGCTACACCTTC
CDR3: CASDDRGAIGGYTF

V: TRBV28
D: TRBD2
J: TRBJ2-2
size: .
DNA: TGTGCCAGCATTTGGGGGACTAGCGGGGCCGGGGAGCTGTTTTTT
CDR3: CASIWGTSGAGELFF

V: TRBV27
D: .
J: TRBJ2-7
size: many
DNA: TGTGCCAGCAGTTTAGCCGCAACCAGGACAGTCTACGAGCAGTACTTC
CDR3: CASSLAATRTVYEQYF

V: TRBV27
D: .
J: TRBJ2-1
size: many
DNA: TGTGCCAGCAGTTTACCTTTCGGACAGGGAGGGGATGAGCAGTTCTTC
CDR3: CASSLPFGQGGDEQFF

V: TRBV2
D: .
J: TRBJ1-5
size: .
DNA: TGTGCCTCCAACCCGGGGCCCGGTGGCAATCAGCCCCAGCATTTT
CDR3: CASNPGPGGNQPQHF

V: TRBV5-8
D: .
J: TRBJ2-7
size: few
DNA: TGTGCCAGCAGACCAGATTACTCCTACGAGCAGTACTTC
CDR3: CASRPDYSYEQYF

V: TRBV10-1
D: .
J: TRBJ2-3
size: .
DNA: TGCGCCAGCAGTCTAGGATTCCGAAGCACAGATACGCAGTATTTT
CDR3: CASSLGFRSTDTQYF

V: TRBV29-1
D: .
J: TRBJ2-1
size: few
DNA: TGCAGCGTTTATGGGTCCTACAATGAGCAGTTCTTC
CDR3: CSVYGSYNEQFF

V: TRBV5-1
D: TRBD2
J: TRBJ2-7
size: few
DNA: TGCGCCAGCAGCTTGTCGCTAGCGGTTCGATCCTACGAGCAGTACTTC
CDR3: CASSLSLAVRSYEQYF

V: TRBV2
D: .
J: TRBJ2-5
size: many
DNA: TGTGCCAGCAGTGAAGTCAGGCAGGAGACCCAGTACTTC
CDR3: CASSEVRQETQYF

V: TRBV5-1
D: TRBD2
J: TRBJ2-1
size: .
DNA: TGCGCCAGCAGCGACCCTAGCGGGACATACAATGAGCAGTTCTTC
CDR3: CASSDPSGTYNEQFF

V: TRBV18
D: TRBD1
J: TRBJ1-4
size: .
DNA: TGTGCCAGCTCACCAACGGGACAGGGCGACGAAAAACTGTTTTTT
CDR3: CASSPTGQGDEKLFF

V: TRBV29-1
D: TRBD1
J: TRBJ1-1
size: few
DNA: TGCAGCGTTGAAGATCCAGGGACAGGCCCGAACACTGAAGCTTTCTTT
CDR3: CSVEDPGTGPNTEAFF

V: TRBV28
D: .
J: TRBJ1-1
size: .
DNA: TGTGCCAGCAGTCCCTACAGGGCGAACACTGAAGCTTTCTTT
CDR3: CASSPYRANTEAFF

V: TRBV9
D: .
J: TRBJ1-5
size: .
DNA: TGTGCCAGCAGCGTAGAGGGGGGGGCCTATAGCAATCAGCCCCAGCATTTT
CDR3: CASSVEGGAYSNQPQHF

V: TRBV4-1
D: .
J: TRBJ2-7
size: few
DNA: TGCGCCAGCAGCCAAGATATCAAGGACGAGCAGTACTTC
CDR3: CASSQDIKDEQYF

V: TRBV5-6
D: TRBD1
J: TRBJ2-3
size: few
DNA: TGTGCCAGCAGCCTATACAGGGGGTTTAGCACAGATACGCAGTATTTT
CDR3: CASSLYRGFSTDTQYF

V: TRBV9
D: .
J: TRBJ2-2
size: .
DNA: TGTGCCAGCAGCTCGACTACCACCGGGGAGCTGTTTTTT
CDR3: CASSSTTTGELFF

V: TRBV6-1
D: .
J: TRBJ2-5
size: many
DNA: TGTGCCAGCAGTGGGGTTAGCGGCTACCAAGAGACCCAGTACTTC
CDR3: CASSGVSGYQETQYF

V: TRBV28
D: TRBD1
J: TRBJ1-1
size: many
DNA: TGTGCCAGCAGTCTACTACAGGGGGCGGGGGTCACTGAAGCTTTCTTT
CDR3: CASSLLQGAGVTEAFF

V: TRBV20-1
D: .
J: TRBJ1-1
size: .
DNA: TGCAGTGAAGTCAGGGGCTTAAAGATGAACACTGAAGCTTTCTTT
CDR3: CSEVRGLKMNTEAFF

V: TRBV12-3/TRBV12-4
D: TRBD1
J: TRBJ1-3
size: .
DNA: TGTGCCAGCAGTATGGGACAGATAATCTCTGGAAACACCATATATTTT
CDR3: CASSMGQIISGNTIYF

V: TRBV12-3/TRBV12-4
D: .
J: TRBJ1-1
size: many
DNA: TGTGCCAGCAGTTTGGGGGGGGGCGTGAGCACTGAAGCTTTCTTT
CDR3: CASSLGGGVSTEAFF

V: TRBV11-1
D: .
J: TRBJ1-1
size: .
DNA: TGTGCCAGCAGCTATCGGAAGTATGGGGACACTGAAGCTTTCTTT
CDR3: CASSYRKYGDTEAFF

V: TRBV18
D: .
J: TRBJ1-1
size: many
DNA: TGTGCCAGCTCACCAGGGCTTCATCCTGAAGCTTTCTTT
CDR3: CASSPGLHPEAFF

V: TRBV10-2
D: .
J: TRBJ1-5
size: few
DNA: TGCGCCAGCAGTGATGGCAGGGATCAGCCCCAGCATTTT
CDR3: CASSDGRDQPQHF

V: TRBV7-2
D: .
J: TRBJ1-5
size: .
DNA: TGTGCCATCCAGACCCCGAATCAGCCCCAGCATTTT
CDR3: CAIQTPNQPQHF

V: TRBV6-5
D: .
J: TRBJ2-7
size: many
DNA: TGTGCCAGCAGTCAGACAATGGAGCAGTACTTC
CDR3: CASSQTMEQYF

V: TRBV18
D: TRBD1
J: TRBJ1-6
size: many
DNA: TGTGCCAGCTCGGGACAGGGGATGGATTCACCCCTCCACTTT
CDR3: CASSGQGMDSPLHF

V: TRBV29-1
D: .
J: TRBJ2-2
size: few
DNA: TGCAGCGTGGAACCCCGGCCCGGGGAGCTGTTTTTT
CDR3: CSVEPRPGELFF

V: TRBV20-1
D: TRBD2
J: TRBJ2-1
size: .
DNA: TGCAGTGCTAGAGAGGCTAGCGGGAGTCTTTACAATGAGCAGTTCTTC
CDR3: CSAREASGSLYNEQFF

V: TRBV2
D: .
J: TRBJ2-5
size: many
DNA: TGTGCCAGCAGTAAAGACAGGTCCCAAGAGACCCAGTACTTC
CDR3: CASSKDRSQETQYF

V: TRBV28
D: .
J: TRBJ1-1
size: many
DNA: TGTGCCAGCAGATTAAAAGGCGGCGGGAACACTGAAGCTTTCTTT
CDR3: CASRLKGGGNTEAFF

V: TRBV12-3/TRBV12-4
D: .
J: TRBJ2-7
size: few
DNA: TGTGCCAGCAGTCCCGCCTGGGAGCAGTACTTC
CDR3: CASSPAWEQYF

V: TRBV13
D: .
J: TRBJ2-3
size: few
DNA: TGTGCCAGCAGCCCCGGCCGACACGGCACAGATACGCAGTATTTT
CDR3: CASSPGRHGTDTQYF

V: TRBV10-3
D: .
J: TRBJ1-3
size: .
DNA: TGTGCCATCAGTGATCCCGCAGGGCAGGGCAGAAACACCATATATTTT
CDR3: CAISDPAGQGRNTIYF

V: TRBV5-1
D: .
J: TRBJ2-7
size: .
DNA: TGCGCCAGCAGCGAGACTGGACAGACGAGCTACGAGCAGTACTTC
CDR3: CASSETGQTSYEQYF

V: TRBV7-8
D: TRBD2
J: TRBJ2-3
size: many
DNA: TGTGCCAGCAGCTTAAGACTAGCGGGATTGTCAGATACGCAGTATTTT
CDR3: CASSLRLAGLSDTQYF

V: TRBV20-1
D: .
J: TRBJ1-1
size: .
DNA: TGCAGTGCTATAGGGGGGGCCACTGAAGCTTTCTTT
CDR3: CSAIGGATEAFF

V: TRBV27
D: .
J: TRBJ2-7
size: many
DNA: TGTGCCAGCAGTCCGCGGTCAAGCTCCTACGAGCAGTACTTC
CDR3: CASSPRSSSYEQYF

V: TRBV2
D: .
J: TRBJ2-1
size: many
DNA: TGTGCCAGCAGTGAGTTAGCAAACTACAATGAGCAGTTCTTC
CDR3: CASSELANYNEQFF

V: TRBV2
D: .
J: TRBJ2-2
size: many
DNA: TGTGCCAGCAGTGTGACTATGAACACCGGGGAGCTGTTTTTT
CDR3: CASSVTMNTGELFF

V: TRBV19
D: TRBD2
J: TRBJ2-1
size: once
DNA: TGTGCCAGTAGTAAACTACTAGCGGGAGGATACAATGAGCAGTTCTTC
CDR3: CASSKLLAGGYNEQFF